Presented here are 19 T cell receptor beta chains from one specimen sequenced in a study of T cell responses to AZD1222 COVID-19 vaccine. Repertoires were generated with immunoSEQ multiplex PCR, while TCRdb's copy carries only in-frame clones and drops some. Among 140,000 or so clones, 92% were seen once, and the ten largest hold 1.5% to 2%. Sequencing was performed on peripheral blood, taken on day 0 of AZD1222 vaccination. The source of these receptors is an adult in good health.

V is TRBV4-2 and J is TRBJ2-1; D is unresolved. V was shortened by 2 bases and J by 4 bases, with 9 bases between the two germline ends. Germline lookup yields CDR1 LGHNA and CDR2 YNFKEQ. This CDR3 has 14 residues. CDR3 sequence reads: CASSQIGGYNEQFF. The CDR3 nucleotides are TGTGCCAGCAGCCAAATAGGCGGATACAATGAGCAGTTCTTC.

V gene TRBV28 combines with J gene TRBJ1-6; D gene unclear. Between the trimmed V and J ends, which lost 3 bases and 6 bases, there was a span of 15 bases. This CDR3 contains 16 residues. Per the germline V gene, CDR1 is MDHEN and CDR2 is SYDVKM. Written as DNA, the CDR3 is TGTGCCAGCAGTTTTGTGGCCAGGATACTTAATTCACCCCTCCACTTT. This encodes CASSFVARILNSPLHF.

A few counts support this clone. This chain joins TRBV7-5 and TRBJ2-7; the D call of TRBD2 is as the table states it, not checked on the DNA. TRBV7-5 is recorded as a pseudogene. This CDR3 spans 20 amino acids. The CDR3 nucleotides are TGTGCCAGAAGCTTATGGGAAAGGGAGGGAGCTGTCCCTTTCTCCTACGAGCAGTACTTC. This encodes CARSLWEREGAVPFSYEQYF.

This clone was seen just once. This chain uses TRBV5-4 with TRBJ1-2, with D uncertain. Germline values: CDR1 SGHNT, CDR2 YYREEE (reference sequence). Between the trimmed V and J ends, which lost 4 bases and 8 bases, there was a span of 15 bases. CDR3 length: 13 residues. Written as DNA, the CDR3 is TGTGCCAGCAGCCCGCAGGACGTTCAAGGCTACACCTTC. Translation gives CASSPQDVQGYTF.

DNA for the CDR3: TGTGCCAGCAGCTTCCTCAGCAGGAGGGCCACCGCTGAGCAGTTCTTC. Amino acid sequence: CASSFLSRRATAEQFF. This chain links TRBV11-2 with TRBJ2-1; possible D gene TRBD2, 6 bases. V was cut by 3 bases and J by 9 bases, with 21 bases left in between. Per the germline V gene, CDR1 is SGHAT and CDR2 is FQNNGV. There are 16 residues in the CDR3.

The chain employs TRBV5-4 and TRBJ1-6; 9 bases are shared with TRBD1. The CDR3 runs to 15 residues. Germline V gene data show CDR1 as SGHNT and CDR2 as YYREEE (reference sequence). The trim removed 4 bases at V and 8 bases at J, leaving 7 bases unmatched. CDR3 loop: CASSVGGQGYSPLHF. The CDR3 bases are TGTGCCAGCAGCGTAGGGGGACAGGGATATTCACCCCTCCACTTT.

The V and J genes are TRBV7-9 and TRBJ1-2, with 7 bases aligning to TRBD1. This CDR3 comprises 15 residues. Germline loops: CDR1 SEHNR, CDR2 FQNEAQ (reference sequence). J was trimmed by 4 bases and V by 5 bases; bases with no gene match: 10. The CDR3 sequence: CASSHYGDSLYGYTF. The CDR3 DNA reads TGTGCCAGCAGCCACTATGGGGACAGCCTCTATGGCTACACCTTC.

The V call is TRBV4-1, the J call TRBJ2-7; possibly TRBD1 or TRBD2 for D (7 bases each). Deletions cut 4 bases from V and 4 bases from J, with 23 bases between. The V gene's germline CDR1 is MGHRA and CDR2 YSYEKL. The CDR3 sequence is 17 residues long. CDR3 residues: CASSLSGEGASFYEQYF. The CDR3 nucleotides are TGCGCCAGCAGCCTCTCGGGGGAGGGGGCGAGTTTTTACGAGCAGTACTTC.

This clone was detected once. CDR3 region: CSVEWESRTEQYF. As DNA, the CDR3 is TGCAGCGTTGAATGGGAATCTAGGACCGAGCAGTACTTC. The V gene is TRBV29-1, the J gene TRBJ2-7; the D is unclear. Trimming took off 2 bases at V and 6 bases at J, with 14 bases between the two ends. In germline, CDR1 is SQVTM, CDR2 ANQGSEA. The CDR3 covers 13 residues.

The gene calls are TRBV19 and TRBJ2-3, with D tentatively TRBD2 (6 bases). V lost 5 bases, J lost 0 bases, and 12 bases lay in between. The germline V gene has CDR1 LNHDA and CDR2 SQIVND (reference sequence). The length of the CDR3 is 15 residues. The DNA for the CDR3 is TGTGCCAGTAGTTCGAAGCGGGTGAGCACAGATACGCAGTATTTT. Translated: CASSSKRVSTDTQYF.

The CDR3 sequence is CASSARPGDEQFF. CDR3 sequence (DNA): TGTGCCAGCAGCGCCCGTCCCGGGGATGAGCAGTTCTTC. V and J are TRBV7-9 and TRBJ2-1; a possible D gene is TRBD2 (5 bases). Germline assignment: CDR1 SEHNR and CDR2 FQNEAQ (reference sequence). CDR3 length: 13 residues. V was shortened by 5 bases and J by 8 bases, with 13 bases between the two germline ends.

This clone was seen more than once but under ten times. V and J are TRBV9 and TRBJ1-3; D unresolved. This CDR3 has 15 residues. Per germline, CDR1 SGDLS and CDR2 YYNGEE. The V end lost 0 bases, the J end lost 0 bases, and 7 bases lay between the germline ends. The CDR3 coding sequence is TGTGCCAGCAGCGTAGGACCGTACTCTGGAAACACCATATATTTT. Its translation is CASSVGPYSGNTIYF.

The chain combines TRBV27 with TRBJ1-1; 7 bases fit TRBD1. CDR3 length: 14 amino acids. The germline gives CDR1 MNHEY, CDR2 SMNVEV (reference sequence). J lost 0 bases, V lost 6 bases, and 4 bases had no gene match. CDR3 region: CASRLGTVNTEAFF. DNA for the CDR3: TGTGCCAGCAGACTTGGGACAGTGAACACTGAAGCTTTCTTT.

The V gene is TRBV18, the J gene TRBJ2-7, with TRBD1 identical over 10 bases. Losses at the gene ends were 3 bases for V and 4 bases for J; bases not matched to a gene: 6. This CDR3 is 15 amino acids long. The germline gives CDR1 KGHSH, CDR2 LQKENI. The CDR3 DNA reads TGTGCCAGCTCACCGCCCGGGACAGGGGCGTACGAGCAGTACTTC. It yields the protein CASSPPGTGAYEQYF.

The gene calls are TRBV7-9 and TRBJ2-2, with TRBD2 as a possible D gene (6 bases). CDR3 length: 16 amino acids. The ends were cut back, 5 bases at V and 4 bases at J, with 17 bases in the middle. Germline loops: CDR1 SEHNR, CDR2 FQNEAQ (reference sequence). CDR3 coding DNA: TGTGCCAGCAGCCGTTGGAGGGCCCAGTTCACCGGGGAGCTGTTTTTT. Translation: CASSRWRAQFTGELFF. Together with reference TRBV7-9 and TRBJ2-2, the CDR3 gives the full variable domain: DTGVSQNPRHKITKRGQNVTFRCDPISEHNRLYWYRQTLGQGPEFLTYFQNEAQLEKSRLLSDRFSAERPKGSFSTLEIQRTEQGDSAMYLCASSRWRAQFTGELFFGEGSRLTVL.

Regarding this clone: The junction differs from germline at one of its ends, possibly a read error. For the CDR3, the DNA is TGTGCCAGCAGCTCACCCTCCCACAATGAGCAGTTCTTC. Translating it yields CASSSPSHNEQFF. The V call is TRBV7-9, the J call TRBJ2-1; the D is unclear. The CDR3 sequence is 13 residues long. Per germline, CDR1 SEHNR and CDR2 FQNEAQ (reference sequence).

This sequence joins TRBV5-1 and TRBJ2-5; D is perhaps TRBD1 (5 bases). This CDR3 is 15 amino acids long. V lost 0 bases to trimming and J lost 1 base, with 10 bases between them. Germline V gives CDR1 SGHRS, CDR2 YFSETQ. CDR3 coding DNA: TGCGCCAGCAGCTTGGCCATAGGGGTCCAAGAGACCCAGTACTTC. This gives the protein CASSLAIGVQETQYF.

J is TRBJ1-1 and V is TRBV6-5; unclear D gene. V lost 3 bases and J lost 4, with 15 bases in between. CDR3 length equals 15 residues. CDR1 is MNHEY and CDR2 is SVGAGI in the germline V gene. This CDR3 reads CASSYGGERSTEAFF. The DNA of the CDR3 is TGTGCCAGCAGTTATGGCGGGGAACGTAGCACTGAAGCTTTCTTT.

The V gene is TRBV28, the J gene TRBJ1-2; D is possibly TRBD1 (6 bases). The CDR3 sequence is 16 residues long. The V and J ends lost 4 bases and 8 bases respectively, with 23 bases between them. Germline CDR1 is MDHEN and CDR2 is SYDVKM. The CDR3: CASSSSPGRGGGGYTF. CDR3 bases: TGTGCCAGCAGTTCATCCCCGGGGAGGGGAGGGGGAGGCTACACCTTC.